Sequencing of this T cell receptor beta chain was carried out in a study of T-cell memory formation after mild COVID-19. Study-wide results and limits: CD4+ contracting clones lay mainly in CM and EM, CD8+ ones in EMRA. Later expanders leaned CD4+, whereas clones that contracted between day 15 and 85 were balanced CD4/CD8.

TCRdb re-derived calls from the 5' RACE reads in MiXCR, one entry per CDR3 protein. The data show roughly 560,000 distinct CDR3 sequences, with about a fifth seen just once and around 13% held by the top ten. This clonotype was seen more than once but under ten times. Its antigen is unidentified. V was clipped by 5 bases and J by 2 bases; unmatched bases: 4. Germline CDR1 reads SEHNR; CDR2 reads FQNEAQ (reference sequence). This CDR3 has 17 residues. The receptor was isolated from an adult woman who had mild COVID-19 (a few samples of this study predate the infection). Cell type and time point are not known. The rearrangement links TRBV7-9 to TRBJ2-1; 15 positions agree with TRBD2. Sequencing input: PBMCs or a T cell subset sorted from them (not recorded which). CDR3 sequence: CASSLGLAGGAYNEQFF. In DNA, the CDR3 is TGTGCCAGCAGCCTGGGACTAGCGGGAGGTGCCTACAATGAGCAGTTCTTC.